Listed below are T cell receptor beta chains from one sample, sequenced in a study of cytotoxic CD8 clonotypes in ibrutinib-treated CLL. Clones were sequenced by immunoSEQ multiplex PCR, and TCRdb holds only the in-frame ones, with some missing. The table lists 25,000 to 30,000 clones, about 76% of them singletons. Source: PBMCs, taken after 36 months of ibrutinib treatment. The source is a human donor with chronic lymphocytic leukemia. Both conserved end residues are part of each CDR3. The D gene is left open where the match is weak. Clone sizes are given selectively: once, few, many, or a class where the clone is expanded.

J gene,V gene,D gene,clone size,CDR3 DNA,CDR3 protein
TRBJ1-1,TRBV25-1,-,-,TGTGCCAGCAGTGATTACGGCGGACAGAACACTGAAGCTTTCTTT,CASSDYGGQNTEAFF
TRBJ2-1,TRBV7-2,-,-,TGTGCCAGCAGCCTGGACCCCGGGCCCGACAATGAGCAGTTCTTC,CASSLDPGPDNEQFF
TRBJ2-5,TRBV27,-,-,TGTGCCAGCAGTTTATCCCACAGCGTCCAAGAGACCCAGTACTTC,CASSLSHSVQETQYF
TRBJ1-3,TRBV5-6,-,once,TGTGCCAGCAACTTTGGACAGTTCTTCTCTGGAAACACCATATATTTT,CASNFGQFFSGNTIYF
TRBJ1-1,TRBV29-1,-,few,TGCAGCGCACTGGTGAACACTGAAGCTTTCTTT,CSALVNTEAFF
TRBJ1-5,TRBV19,-,once,TGTGCCACGGGTAATTCCGGACTTCCAGGACAGCCCCAGCATTTT,CATGNSGLPGQPQHF
TRBJ1-5,TRBV5-1,TRBD1,-,TGCGCCAGCAGCGTGGGGACAGGGTGGAATCAGCCCCAGCATTTT,CASSVGTGWNQPQHF
TRBJ2-3,TRBV2,TRBD1,-,TGTGCCAGCGGACGGACAGGGGGAACGAAAACAGATACGCAGTATTTT,CASGRTGGTKTDTQYF
TRBJ1-1,TRBV4-2,-,-,TGTGCCAGCAGCCAAGATCGGGGGGATGAAATGGCTTTCTTT,CASSQDRGDEMAFF
TRBJ2-1,TRBV19,TRBD2,-,TGTGCCAGTAGTAGGGAGGGGCGAGCTGAGCAGTTCTTC,CASSREGRAEQFF
TRBJ2-1,TRBV29-1,-,-,TGCAGCGTTGAGGAGGGGGCCGGTGAGCAGTTCTTC,CSVEEGAGEQFF
TRBJ2-7,TRBV5-6,TRBD1,-,TGTGCCAGCAGCTCGACAGGGCCCGAGCAGTACTTC,CASSSTGPEQYF
TRBJ1-2,TRBV9,-,-,TGTGCCAGCAGCGTAGGCGCAGAATCCTATGGCTACACCTTC,CASSVGAESYGYTF
TRBJ1-2,TRBV6-6,TRBD1,-,TGTGCCAGCAGTGTTCGACAGGGAGTACTTGGCTACACCTTC,CASSVRQGVLGYTF
TRBJ2-5,TRBV11-1,-,-,TGTGCCAGCAGCTTAGGCAGGGTTGGAGAGACCCAGTACTTC,CASSLGRVGETQYF
TRBJ2-7,TRBV7-8,-,once,TGTGCCAGCAGCTTAGTGTCCGGAACCTACGAGCAGTACTTC,CASSLVSGTYEQYF
TRBJ1-1,TRBV5-4,-,-,TGTGCCAGCAGCTTCAGGGGAATGAACACTGAAGCTTTCTTT,CASSFRGMNTEAFF
TRBJ1-6,TRBV6-5,-,few,TGTGCCAGCAGTTACGCAGGTGGGGCAAATTCACCCCTCCACTTT,CASSYAGGANSPLHF
TRBJ2-1,TRBV9,TRBD2,-,TGTGCCAGCAGCGTAGTTGCGGGGGGATACAATGAGCAGTTCTTC,CASSVVAGGYNEQFF
TRBJ1-5,TRBV18,-,-,TGTGCCAGCTCACCACTAGGGGGAGATCAGCCCCAGCATTTT,CASSPLGGDQPQHF
TRBJ1-5,TRBV27,-,few,TGTGCCAGCGCCTCCGCGGATATCGGGAGCAATCAGCCCCAGCATTTT,CASASADIGSNQPQHF
TRBJ2-1,TRBV10-1,-,few,TGCGCCAGCGGCCCAGGGTGGGTGAACAATGAGCAGTTCTTC,CASGPGWVNNEQFF
TRBJ2-7,TRBV13,-,-,TGTGCCAGCAGCCTACAGGGAGTCTACGAGCAGTACTTC,CASSLQGVYEQYF
TRBJ1-2,TRBV6-1,TRBD1,few,TGTGCCAGCAGTGACCCCTCTACAGGGGGCAAGGGCTTC,CASSDPSTGGKGF
TRBJ2-7,TRBV4-3,TRBD1,-,TGCGCCAGCAGCCAATATGGGACAGTACCATTCTACGAGCAGTACTTC,CASSQYGTVPFYEQYF
TRBJ1-5,TRBV7-9,-,few,TGTGCCAGCAGCTTGAGAGACGGCCAGCCCCAGCATTTT,CASSLRDGQPQHF
TRBJ2-1,TRBV5-1,TRBD2,once,TGCGCCAGCAGCTTGGAATTAGCGGGGGGAGGTGAGCAGTTCTTC,CASSLELAGGGEQFF
TRBJ1-2,TRBV6-5,TRBD1,-,TGTGCCAGCAGCCCCCCGGGACAGGGGAATTATGGCTACACCTTC,CASSPPGQGNYGYTF
TRBJ1-1,TRBV9,-,few,TGTGCCAGCAGCGTAGCGGGAGGGGTGAACACTGAAGCTTTCTTT,CASSVAGGVNTEAFF
TRBJ1-1,TRBV29-1,-,-,TGCAGCGTTGAAGCTCGGGGGACTGAAGCTTTCTTT,CSVEARGTEAFF
TRBJ2-7,TRBV5-1,-,few,TGCGCCAGCAGCTTCCCGGGACCCGAGCAGTACTTC,CASSFPGPEQYF
TRBJ1-2,TRBV7-9,-,few,TGTGCCAGCAGCTTAGGGCAGCCGCATGGCTACACCTTC,CASSLGQPHGYTF
TRBJ1-1,TRBV2,TRBD1,once,TGTGCCACCCGACAGGGGGAATTGAACACTGAAGCTTTCTTT,CATRQGELNTEAFF
TRBJ1-3,TRBV6-6,-,-,TGTGCCAGCAAGGCCGCGCAGGGTTTCGACACCATATATTTT,CASKAAQGFDTIYF
TRBJ1-2,TRBV27,-,-,TGTGCCAGCAGTCCGACCGGGACGTCATATGGCTACACCTTC,CASSPTGTSYGYTF
TRBJ2-7,TRBV7-9,-,-,TGTGCCAGCAGCGGACAAGTCTACGAGCAGTACTTC,CASSGQVYEQYF
TRBJ2-2,TRBV11-3,-,-,TGTGCCAGCAGCCCTTGGGGACGCCTCCCCGGGGAGCTGTTTTTT,CASSPWGRLPGELFF
TRBJ2-7,TRBV7-9,-,-,TGTGCCAGCAGATCGGGAAGTTCCTACGAGCAGTACTTC,CASRSGSSYEQYF
TRBJ1-6,TRBV5-1,-,-,TGCGCCAGCAGCTTGGCCGTAGGCCCCGGGGCGCCCCTCCACTTT,CASSLAVGPGAPLHF
TRBJ2-7,TRBV5-1,-,once,TGCGCCAGCAGCCATTGGGAGGCCGGGATCTACGAGCAGTACTTC,CASSHWEAGIYEQYF
TRBJ2-3,TRBV7-2,-,-,TGTGCCAGCAGCTTAGGAGGGAATACGCAGTATTTT,CASSLGGNTQYF
TRBJ2-3,TRBV11-1,-,few,TGTGCCAGCAGCTTAATCAGGGGTTCAGATACGCAGTATTTT,CASSLIRGSDTQYF
TRBJ1-1,TRBV5-1,-,few,TGCGCCAGCAGCTCTGACATCAACACTGAAGCTTTCTTT,CASSSDINTEAFF
TRBJ2-6,TRBV4-1,-,-,TGCGCCAGCAGCCAAGATCCTGGGGCCAACGTCCTGACTTTC,CASSQDPGANVLTF
TRBJ2-7,TRBV19,-,-,TGTGCCAGTAGTGGAACCGGGGGCTACGAGCAGTACTTC,CASSGTGGYEQYF
TRBJ2-2,TRBV5-1,-,-,TGCGCCACCGGCCTGGGGGCCGGCGGGGAGCTGTTTTTT,CATGLGAGGELFF
TRBJ2-7,TRBV4-3,TRBD1,-,TGCGCCAGCAGCCCGGGACAGGCGAAGGAATACGAGCAGTACTTC,CASSPGQAKEYEQYF
TRBJ2-5,TRBV27,TRBD2,-,TGTGCCAGCAGTTTATACCTAGCGGGGGCGAAAGAGACCCAGTACTTC,CASSLYLAGAKETQYF
TRBJ2-7,TRBV7-8,TRBD1,-,TGTGCCAGCAGCGTCTCCCGACAGGGCCGGCAGTACTTC,CASSVSRQGRQYF
TRBJ2-2,TRBV6-6,TRBD2,-,TGTGCCAGCAGTTCCCTAGCGGGGGCGGACACCGGGGAGCTGTTTTTT,CASSSLAGADTGELFF
TRBJ2-1,TRBV6-6,TRBD2,-,TGTGCCGCGGGGGGCCTCGCCGGTGAGCAGTTCTTC,CAAGGLAGEQFF
TRBJ2-3,TRBV4-1,-,-,TGCGCCAGCAGCCAAGATAACGAGGCAGATACGCAGTATTTT,CASSQDNEADTQYF
TRBJ2-1,TRBV30,TRBD2,few,TGTGCCTGGAGTGTACTCGGACTAGCGGGGGCTAAATCCTACAATGAGCAGTTCTTC,CAWSVLGLAGAKSYNEQFF